Below, 19 T cell receptor beta chains from the same sample are listed, as sequenced in a study of OX40 agonist ivuxolimab in advanced cancers. The receptor library was made with the immunoSEQ multiplex PCR assay. This is the immuneACCESS table as TCRdb keeps it, with only in-frame sequences that have V and J called. A part of the clones is gone; compared with another copy, unresolved V genes explain less than half, and the rest is unexplained. The sample contains approximately 66,000 clones, around 85% of them found a single time. The biggest ten clones account for 0.8% to 1% of the sample. The sequenced sample was CD4+ or CD8+ T cells sorted from blood, obtained in a trial of the OX40 agonist ivuxolimab. The receptor set was obtained from an adult with an advanced solid tumor such as melanoma, head and neck, liver or kidney cancer.

The chain combines TRBV18 with TRBJ2-7, with D perhaps matching TRBD1 or TRBD2 (5 bases each). The V end lost 4 bases, the J end lost 2 bases, and 12 bases lay between the germline ends. Germline CDR1 and CDR2: KGHSH and LQKENI. This CDR3 is 14 amino acids long. The CDR3 here is CASSLPGRAYEQYF. In DNA, the CDR3 is TGTGCCAGCTCACTTCCGGGACGGGCCTACGAGCAGTACTTC.

The V call is TRBV19, the J call TRBJ2-1; 7 positions match TRBD1. V trimming: 3 bases; J trimming: 0 bases; junction bases outside the gene matches: 8. The germline CDR1 and CDR2 sequences are LNHDA and SQIVND (reference sequence). This CDR3 spans 17 amino acids. The CDR3 is CASSIDRAGGSYNEQFF. The CDR3, as DNA: TGTGCCAGTAGTATTGATAGGGCAGGGGGCTCCTACAATGAGCAGTTCTTC.

The rearrangement joins TRBV11-2 to TRBJ1-6, with TRBD1 matching over 8 bases. This CDR3 is 14 amino acids long. With V trimmed by 0 bases and J by 10 bases, 2 bases remained unmatched. The germline gives CDR1 SGHAT, CDR2 FQNNGV. The CDR3 bases are TGTGCCAGCAGCTTAGATCAGGGGGCCTCACCCCTCCACTTT. This gives the protein CASSLDQGASPLHF. The full variable domain, its missing parts supplied by reference TRBV11-2 and TRBJ1-6, is EAGVAQSPRYKIIEKRQSVAFWCNPISGHATLYWYQQILGQGPKLLIQFQNNGVVDDSQLPKDRFSAERLKGVDSTLKIQPAKLEDSAVYLCASSLDQGASPLHFGNGTRLTVT.

The chain employs TRBV19 and TRBJ2-1; D possibly corresponds to TRBD2 (6 bases). The CDR3 runs 13 residues. Trimming stripped 5 bases from V and 9 bases from J, with 14 bases between. Germline V gene lookup returns CDR1 LNHDA and CDR2 SQIVND (reference sequence). The CDR3 spells CASSPRLESEQFF. CDR3 in DNA: TGTGCCAGTAGTCCGAGACTAGAGAGTGAGCAGTTCTTC.

The chain uses TRBV29-1 and TRBJ1-2; D gene unclear. The CDR3 length is 11 residues. Trimming shortened V by 5 bases and J by 8 bases, and 12 bases separated the two germline ends. CDR1 and CDR2 from the germline V gene are SQVTM and ANQGSEA. CDR3 protein: CSVQRLSGYTF. The DNA for the CDR3 is TGCAGCGTTCAACGGCTTTCGGGCTACACCTTC. Full variable domain (outside the CDR3, taken from reference TRBV29-1 and TRBJ1-2): SAVISQKPSRDICQRGTSLTIQCQVDSQVTMMFWYRQQPGQSLTLIATANQGSEATYESGFVIDKFPISRPNLTFSTLTVSNMSPEDSSIYLCSVQRLSGYTFGSGTRLTVV.

In this sample, this clone turned up a few times. This chain uses TRBV28 with TRBJ1-6; possible D gene TRBD1, 6 bases. There are 13 residues in the CDR3. CDR1 and CDR2 from the germline V gene are MDHEN and SYDVKM. Trimming took off 2 bases at V and 7 bases at J, with 6 bases between the two ends. The CDR3 DNA follows: TGTGCCAGCAGTTTAGGGGGCAATTCACCCCTCCACTTT. It codes for CASSLGGNSPLHF.

The rearrangement links TRBV28 to TRBJ2-5, with D perhaps matching TRBD1 (6 bases). The CDR3 consists of 13 residues. V gave up 5 bases and J gave up 2 bases, with 9 bases separating them. Looked up from germline, CDR1 is MDHEN and CDR2 is SYDVKM. CDR3 DNA: TGTGCCAGCAGTCCCCAGGGGCAAGAGACCCAGTACTTC. It translates to CASSPQGQETQYF.

The chain recombines TRBV2 with TRBJ2-2, with a tentative D call TRBD1 (5 bases). V lost 7 bases and J lost 4, with 10 bases in between. The germline V gene encodes CDR1 SNHLY and CDR2 FYNNEI. The CDR3 has 13 residues. The CDR3 sequence is CASTAGSTGELFF. In nucleotides, the CDR3 is TGTGCCAGCACGGCAGGGTCCACCGGGGAGCTGTTTTTT.

This clone occurred once. The CDR3 sequence: CASSFPLGGGDTGELFF. The CDR3 DNA reads TGTGCCAGCAGCTTTCCCCTCGGCGGCGGGGACACCGGGGAGCTGTTTTTT. J is TRBJ2-2 and V is TRBV7-2; weak D call: TRBD2 (6 bases). This CDR3 contains 17 residues. Trimming took 3 bases from V and 3 from J, leaving 17 bases between them. Germline-derived CDR1 and CDR2 are SGHTA and FQGNSA. The variable domain in full, completed from reference TRBV7-2 and TRBJ2-2, reads GAGVSQSPSNKVTEKGKDVELRCDPISGHTALYWYRQSLGQGLEFLIYFQGNSAPDKSGLPSDRFSAERTGGSVSTLTIQRTQQEDSAVYLCASSFPLGGGDTGELFFGEGSRLTVL.

This chain uses TRBV18 with TRBJ1-3, with 7 bases aligning to TRBD1. Germline V gene sequence: CDR1 KGHSH, CDR2 LQKENI. V was clipped by 2 bases and J by 1 base; unmatched bases: 8. CDR3 length: 17 amino acids. CDR3 amino acids: CASSPNRATGSGNTIYF. CDR3 nucleotides: TGTGCCAGCTCACCAAATCGTGCGACAGGGTCTGGAAACACCATATATTTT.

A few counts support this clone. V usage is TRBV6-5 and J usage is TRBJ1-4; D is uncertain. Germline lookup yields CDR1 MNHEY and CDR2 SVGAGI. Trimming removed 2 bases from V and 8 bases from J, with 12 bases in between. This CDR3 comprises 14 residues. The CDR3 region is CASSYMGSGEKLFF. The DNA for the CDR3 is TGTGCCAGCAGTTACATGGGTTCAGGAGAAAAACTGTTTTTT.

This clone was found once. The J gene is TRBJ1-5, the V gene TRBV28; 7 bases align to TRBD1. The CDR3 has 15 residues. Germline-derived CDR1 and CDR2 are MDHEN and SYDVKM. Trimming cost V 2 bases and J 5 bases; bases outside gene matches: 6. CDR3 sequence (DNA): TGTGCCAGCAGTTTAGCCCAGGGGGATTATCAGCCCCAGCATTTT. Translation: CASSLAQGDYQPQHF.

CDR3 coding DNA: TGCGCCAGCAGTGAGTCGATGGGACGGGACACTGAAGCTTTCTTT. Residues: CASSESMGRDTEAFF. The V and J genes are TRBV10-1 and TRBJ1-1; D might be TRBD1 (5 bases). The length of the CDR3 is 15 residues. Germline V lookup: CDR1 WNHNN, CDR2 SYGVQD (reference sequence). Trimming cost V 0 bases and J 3 bases, with 11 bases left between them.

The chain links TRBV2 to TRBJ1-2; D possibly corresponds to TRBD1 (5 bases). Germline assignment: CDR1 SNHLY and CDR2 FYNNEI. This CDR3 is 11 amino acids long. The germline V and J ends were trimmed by 10 bases and 6 bases, with 12 bases remaining between them. The DNA for the CDR3 is TGTGCCACCGCCCTGGGGGATGGCTACACCTTC. Translating gives CATALGDGYTF. The full variable domain, rest sourced from reference TRBV2 and TRBJ1-2, is EPEVTQTPSHQVTQMGQEVILRCVPISNHLYFYWYRQILGQKVEFLVSFYNNEISEKSEIFDDQFSVERPDGSNFTLKIRSTKLEDSAMYFCATALGDGYTFGSGTRLTVV.

The chain carries TRBV6-6 and TRBJ2-5; D is possibly TRBD2 (6 bases). Trimming pared 5 bases from V and 5 bases from J, leaving 12 bases between. CDR1 is MNHNY, CDR2 SVGAGI, per germline (reference sequence). CDR3 length: 13 amino acids. The CDR3 DNA follows: TGTGCCAGCAGTAGGCGGGGTTTCGAGACCCAGTACTTC. It codes for CASSRRGFETQYF.

The genes are TRBV7-2 and TRBJ2-1; 9 bases align to TRBD2. The CDR3 runs 15 residues. Germline V CDR1 and CDR2: SGHTA, FQGNSA. With 4 bases clipped from V and 3 bases from J, the junction kept 4 bases outside the gene matches. The CDR3 region has the DNA TGTGCCAGCAGCTCACAGACTAGCGGCTACAATGAGCAGTTCTTC. Amino acids: CASSSQTSGYNEQFF.

Concerning this clone: This sample includes further DNA sequences coding for the same CDR3. The chain combines TRBV30 with TRBJ2-5; 8 bases align to TRBD1. The CDR3 totals 12 residues. V dropped 7 bases and J dropped 4; count of bases not matched to a gene: 5. Germline values: CDR1 GTSNPN, CDR2 SVGIG (reference sequence). CDR3 in DNA: TGTGCCTTTGACAGGGGATCAGAGACCCAGTACTTC. Translation gives CAFDRGSETQYF.

The J gene is TRBJ1-1, the V gene TRBV6-5; 10 bases are a match to TRBD1. Germline assignment: CDR1 MNHEY and CDR2 SVGAGI. The V gene end was trimmed by 6 bases and the J gene end by 4 bases; junction bases not matched to a gene: 8. The CDR3 is made up of 15 amino acids. This chain's CDR3 is CASRRRDRGVTEAFF. The CDR3, as DNA: TGTGCCAGCAGGCGCCGGGACAGGGGAGTCACTGAAGCTTTCTTT.

Here the CDR3 reads CASSYSSRGTYGYTF. Here the CDR3 DNA reads TGTGCCAGCAGTTACTCGTCCAGGGGGACCTATGGCTACACCTTC. J is TRBJ1-2 and V is TRBV6-5, with 7 bases aligning to TRBD1. The V gene end was trimmed by 0 bases and the J gene end by 4 bases; junction bases not matched to a gene: 5. This CDR3 has 15 amino acids. CDR1 and CDR2 from the germline V gene are MNHEY and SVGAGI.